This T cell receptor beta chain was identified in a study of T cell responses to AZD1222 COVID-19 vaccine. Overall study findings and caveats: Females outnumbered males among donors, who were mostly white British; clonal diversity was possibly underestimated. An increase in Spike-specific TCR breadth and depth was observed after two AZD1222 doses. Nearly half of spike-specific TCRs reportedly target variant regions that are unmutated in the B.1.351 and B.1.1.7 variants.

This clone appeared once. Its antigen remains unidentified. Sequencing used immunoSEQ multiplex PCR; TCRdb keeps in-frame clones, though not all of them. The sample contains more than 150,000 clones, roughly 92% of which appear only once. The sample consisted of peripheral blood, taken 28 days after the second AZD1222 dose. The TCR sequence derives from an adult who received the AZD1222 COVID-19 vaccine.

The CDR3 bases are TGTGCCAGCAGCACTAGGACAGTAGGAAATGAAAAACTGTTTTTT. It yields the protein CASSTRTVGNEKLFF. This sequence joins TRBV11-2 and TRBJ1-4; possibly TRBD1 for D (6 bases). CDR3 length equals 15 residues. CDR1 is SGHAT, CDR2 FQNNGV, per germline. Between the trimmed V and J ends, which lost 5 bases and 5 bases, there was a span of 15 bases.